This is a list of T cell receptor beta chains from one sample in a study of monozygotic twins with inflammatory bowel disease. Reprocessing the 5' RACE reads, TCRdb reports a single entry for every CDR3 protein and omits DNA. The table lists about 380,000 distinct CDR3 sequences. The sequenced material came from blood. Receptor source: a human donor with ulcerative colitis or Crohn's disease, or a healthy co-twin of an affected twin (not recorded which). Both conserved end residues are part of each CDR3.

v_gene	j_gene	CDR3aa
TRBV6-2/TRBV6-3	TRBJ2-5	CASSYDPLAGEEETQYF
TRBV29-1	TRBJ2-5	CSVVRPTGRETQYF
TRBV6-2/TRBV6-3	TRBJ2-5	CASTAAGKQETQYF
TRBV7-8	TRBJ2-7	CASSWNRDRIYEQYF
TRBV18	TRBJ2-7	CASSRRGGQGSERTYEQYF
TRBV5-6	TRBJ2-2	CASSLHWGRTTNTGELFF
TRBV27	TRBJ1-6	CASSLRQLGYNSPLHF
TRBV4-1	TRBJ1-4	CASSQDPGGRPYRRDNEKLFF
TRBV3-1	TRBJ2-7	CASSPRGGLKEQYF
TRBV10-3	TRBJ2-2	CAISDGFRGHANTGELFF
TRBV2	TRBJ2-2	CASSENRGNTGELFF
TRBV27	TRBJ2-3	CASSLRGGLASTDTQYF
TRBV29-1	TRBJ2-7	CSVRQSGDEQYF
TRBV7-9	TRBJ1-6	CASSSWGQGKNSPLHF
TRBV20-1	TRBJ2-2	CSARPGTGTGELFF
TRBV5-1	TRBJ1-2	CASSLGQGGYYGYTF
TRBV6-1	TRBJ1-3	CASRPGQGKGNTIYF
TRBV3-1	TRBJ2-5	CASSQDSMETQYF
TRBV5-1	TRBJ2-1	CASSPGLAGAPRNYNEQFF
TRBV11-1	TRBJ1-2	CASSLAAVWDRKGPTF
TRBV20-1	TRBJ1-2	CSARLYFYGYTF
TRBV7-2	TRBJ1-4	CASSPRGAFNEKLFF
TRBV6-1	TRBJ1-5	CASSPGTGMLNQPQHF
TRBV30	TRBJ2-1	CAWSRRGQGNNEQFF
TRBV13	TRBJ2-7	CASSRTLSYEQYF
TRBV27	TRBJ2-7	CASSFQGSYEQYF
TRBV7-9	TRBJ1-5	CASSNVGGVSQPQHF
TRBV5-6	TRBJ2-4	CASSFGQGYFPKNIQYF
TRBV6-2/TRBV6-3	TRBJ2-2	CASHFSGELFF
TRBV20-1	TRBJ2-2	CSAATEPWNTGELFF
TRBV20-1	TRBJ2-5	CSADGGGTETQYF
TRBV7-2	TRBJ2-5	CASSLGPGGLETQYF
TRBV5-1	TRBJ1-4	CASSLGQGSEKLFF
TRBV3-1	TRBJ1-4	CASSRSGLAFGNEKLFF
TRBV5-1	TRBJ2-5	CASSLLAGGEETQYF
TRBV20-1	TRBJ2-2	CSARGSSNTGELFF
TRBV7-9	TRBJ1-3	CASSLTGRSSGNTIYF
TRBV11-2	TRBJ2-7	CASSSPGQGHYEQYF
TRBV12-3/TRBV12-4	TRBJ2-7	CASSNRQEHYEQYF
TRBV4-3	TRBJ2-7	CASSQDPSGGPYEQYF
TRBV12-3/TRBV12-4	TRBJ1-1	CASSLRWQENTEAFF